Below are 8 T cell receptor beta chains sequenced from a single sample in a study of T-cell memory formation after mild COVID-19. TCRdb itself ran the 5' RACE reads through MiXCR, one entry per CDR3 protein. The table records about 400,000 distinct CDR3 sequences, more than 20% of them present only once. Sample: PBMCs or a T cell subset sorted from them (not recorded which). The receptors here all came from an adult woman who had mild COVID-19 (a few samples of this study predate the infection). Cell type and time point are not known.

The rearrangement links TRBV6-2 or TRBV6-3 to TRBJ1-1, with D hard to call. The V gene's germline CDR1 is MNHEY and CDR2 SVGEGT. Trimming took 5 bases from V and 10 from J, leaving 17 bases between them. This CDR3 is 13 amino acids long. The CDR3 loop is CASSHNDPRLAFF. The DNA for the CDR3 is TGTGCCAGCAGTCACAACGACCCGCGTCTAGCTTTCTTT.

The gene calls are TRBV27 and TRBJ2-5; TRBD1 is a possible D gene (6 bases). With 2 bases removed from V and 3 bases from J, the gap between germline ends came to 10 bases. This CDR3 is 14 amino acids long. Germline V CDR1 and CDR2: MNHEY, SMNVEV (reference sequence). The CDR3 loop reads CASSLRAGEETQYF. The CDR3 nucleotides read TGTGCCAGCAGTTTAAGGGCAGGGGAAGAGACCCAGTACTTC.

Here the CDR3 reads CASSGTTDSYEQYF. The CDR3 coding sequence is TGTGCCAGCTCAGGCACGACAGACTCCTACGAGCAGTACTTC. The V call is TRBV18, the J call TRBJ2-7, with D possibly being TRBD1 (5 bases). Trimming left V 5 bases short and J 0 bases short, with 11 bases between. This CDR3 spans 14 amino acids. Germline CDR1 is KGHSH and CDR2 is LQKENI.

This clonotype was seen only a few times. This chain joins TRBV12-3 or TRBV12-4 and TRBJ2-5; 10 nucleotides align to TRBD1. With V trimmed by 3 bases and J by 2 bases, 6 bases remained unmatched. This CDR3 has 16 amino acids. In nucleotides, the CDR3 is TGTGCCAGCAGTTTTACCCCGGGACAGGGGCAAGAGACCCAGTACTTC. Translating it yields CASSFTPGQGQETQYF.

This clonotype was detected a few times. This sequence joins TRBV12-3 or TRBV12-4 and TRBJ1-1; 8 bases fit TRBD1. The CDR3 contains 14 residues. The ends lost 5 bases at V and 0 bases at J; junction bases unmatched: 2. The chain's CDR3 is CASSKTGVNTEAFF. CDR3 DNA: TGTGCCAGCAGTAAGACAGGGGTGAACACTGAAGCTTTCTTT.

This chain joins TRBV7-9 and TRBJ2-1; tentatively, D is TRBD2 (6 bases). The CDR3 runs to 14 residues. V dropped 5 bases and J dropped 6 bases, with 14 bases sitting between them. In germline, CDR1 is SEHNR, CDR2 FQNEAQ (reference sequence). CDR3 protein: CASSPSGTLNEQFF. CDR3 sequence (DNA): TGTGCCAGCAGCCCCTCCGGGACTCTCAATGAGCAGTTCTTC.

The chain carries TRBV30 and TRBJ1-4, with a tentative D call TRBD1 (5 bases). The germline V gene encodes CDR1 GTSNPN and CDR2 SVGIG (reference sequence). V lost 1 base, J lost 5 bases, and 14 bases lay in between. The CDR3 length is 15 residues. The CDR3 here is CAWSDRGTANEKLFF. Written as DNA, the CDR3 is TGTGCCTGGAGTGACCGGGGGACTGCGAATGAAAAACTGTTTTTT.

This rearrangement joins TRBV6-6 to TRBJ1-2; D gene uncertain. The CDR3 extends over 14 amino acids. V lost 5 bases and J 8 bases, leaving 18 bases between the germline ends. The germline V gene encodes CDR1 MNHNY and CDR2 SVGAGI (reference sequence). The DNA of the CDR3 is TGTGCCAGCAGTCCCCGGGCCCTCCCCTCAGGCTACACCTTC. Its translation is CASSPRALPSGYTF.